The next 27 T cell receptor beta chains were all read from a single sample in a study of naive and memory T cell subsets. The beta constant-region primer was an equimolar mix of two oligonucleotides covering TRBC1 and TRBC2. One entry per CDR3 protein, called by TCRdb with MiXCR from the UMI-ligation and nested PCR reads. The table lists around 160,000 distinct CDR3 sequences, 15% to 20% of them singletons. Sequenced input: naive CD4+ T cells from blood. Receptors originate from a human donor in good health.

This clonotype has only a few counts. The chain is built from TRBV4-2 and TRBJ2-3; D uncertain. This CDR3 comprises 15 residues. V was cut by 0 bases and J by 2 bases, with 9 bases left in between. Germline values: CDR1 LGHNA, CDR2 YNFKEQ. CDR3 DNA sequence: TGTGCCAGCAGCCAAGATTTCGTCCACACAGATACGCAGTATTTT. It encodes CASSQDFVHTDTQYF.

The genes are TRBV7-2 and TRBJ2-3; D perhaps matches TRBD2 (6 bases). The CDR3 totals 15 residues. Germline CDR1 reads SGHTA; CDR2 reads FQGNSA. V was clipped by 2 bases and J by 4 bases, with 13 bases between them. CDR3 in DNA: TGTGCCAGCAGCTTAATCGGGACTCTCGCAGATACGCAGTATTTT. Amino acids: CASSLIGTLADTQYF.

This clonotype was recorded at least ten times. The chain employs TRBV28 and TRBJ2-1; 9 bases match TRBD2. The CDR3 contains 17 residues. V shed 6 bases and J 0 bases; nucleotides not matched to a gene: 9. Per germline, CDR1 MDHEN and CDR2 SYDVKM. The CDR3, as DNA: TGTGCCAGCAGAGCGGGAGGAATACCCAGCTCCTACAATGAGCAGTTCTTC. Amino acids: CASRAGGIPSSYNEQFF.

CDR3 nucleotide sequence: TGTGCCAGTAGTAGACCCCGGGACAGCTACGAGCAGTACTTC. It is translated as CASSRPRDSYEQYF. The V call is TRBV19, the J call TRBJ2-7, with TRBD1 identical over 7 bases. V shed 4 bases and J 3 bases; nucleotides not matched to a gene: 6. Germline CDR1 LNHDA, CDR2 SQIVND (reference sequence). The CDR3 runs to 14 residues.

Ten or more counts support this clonotype. The chain combines TRBV19 with TRBJ1-2; tentatively, D is TRBD1 (5 bases). V lost 5 bases, J lost 3 bases, and 10 bases lay in between. Germline V gene data show CDR1 as LNHDA and CDR2 as SQIVND (reference sequence). The CDR3 loop spans 13 amino acids. The CDR3 region is CASSLREDYGYTF. The DNA for the CDR3 is TGTGCCAGTAGTCTCAGGGAAGACTATGGCTACACCTTC. Supplemented by reference TRBV19 and TRBJ1-2, the full variable domain reads DGGITQSPKYLFRKEGQNVTLSCEQNLNHDAMYWYRQDPGQGLRLIYYSQIVNDFQKGDIAEGYSVSREKKESFPLTVTSAQKNPTAFYLCASSLREDYGYTFGSGTRLTVV.

The chain joins TRBV27 to TRBJ2-7; 7 bases align to TRBD1. The junction had 14 bases not matched to a gene; V was cut back by 6 bases and J by 6 bases. Germline-derived CDR1 and CDR2 are MNHEY and SMNVEV (reference sequence). The CDR3 consists of 15 residues. This CDR3 reads CASRSEPGGRREQYF. The CDR3 DNA sequence: TGTGCCAGCAGATCTGAACCAGGGGGTCGGCGCGAGCAGTACTTC.

This clonotype was seen more than once but under ten times. The chain couples TRBV3-1 to TRBJ1-5; D uncertain. CDR3 length equals 14 residues. Germline V gene lookup returns CDR1 LGHDT and CDR2 YNNKEL (reference sequence). V was clipped by 1 base and J by 5 bases, with 9 bases between them. CDR3 residues: CASSQGSVYQPQHF. CDR3 nucleotides: TGTGCCAGCAGCCAAGGTTCAGTCTATCAGCCCCAGCATTTT.

The CDR3 sequence: CAITAVSFSGNTIYF. CDR3 nucleotide sequence: TGTGCCATCACGGCCGTGAGCTTCTCTGGAAACACCATATATTTT. J is TRBJ1-3 and V is TRBV10-3; D is unresolved. The germline V and J ends were trimmed by 7 bases and 0 bases, with 13 bases remaining between them. The V gene's germline CDR1 is ENHRY and CDR2 SYGVKD. CDR3 length: 15 residues.

The V call is TRBV27, the J call TRBJ2-5, with D perhaps TRBD2 (6 bases). This CDR3 comprises 16 residues. CDR1 MNHEY and CDR2 SMNVEV come from the germline V gene (reference sequence). Trimming left V 6 bases short and J 5 bases short, with 22 bases between. CDR3 amino acids: CASRPLEGSFGETQYF. The CDR3 region has the DNA TGTGCCAGCAGACCTTTGGAGGGTAGCTTTGGGGAGACCCAGTACTTC.

The chain employs TRBV6-6 and TRBJ1-2; D unresolved. This CDR3 contains 13 residues. V was clipped by 6 bases and J by 4 bases, with 12 bases between them. The germline gives CDR1 MNHNY, CDR2 SVGAGI (reference sequence). The chain's CDR3 is CASSPRVIYGYTF. In DNA, the CDR3 is TGTGCCAGCAGCCCTAGGGTTATCTATGGCTACACCTTC.

This clonotype was seen a handful of times. V is TRBV12-3 or TRBV12-4 and J is TRBJ2-7, with unresolved D. This CDR3 is built from 14 residues. V lost 6 bases and J 1 base, leaving 13 bases between the germline ends. CDR3 in amino acids: CASSPEVSSYEQYF. CDR3 nucleotide sequence: TGTGCCAGCAGCCCCGAAGTTAGTTCCTACGAGCAGTACTTC.

This chain connects TRBV20-1 to TRBJ2-7; 7 bases agree with TRBD2. This CDR3 comprises 11 residues. Unmatched junction bases numbered 3, after V lost 7 bases and J lost 3 bases. The germline V gene encodes CDR1 DFQATT and CDR2 SNEGSKA (reference sequence). CDR3 protein: CSVERDYEQYF. The DNA for the CDR3 is TGCAGTGTAGAGCGGGACTACGAGCAGTACTTC.

This clonotype was recorded a few times. This chain connects TRBV7-2 to TRBJ2-1; 9 nucleotides agree with TRBD2. In germline, CDR1 is SGHTA, CDR2 FQGNSA. The length of the CDR3 is 16 residues. V was pared by 1 base and J by 2 bases, with 3 bases of the junction left unmatched. CDR3 residues: CASSLVGTSPYNEQFF. The CDR3 bases are TGTGCCAGCAGCTTAGTCGGGACTAGCCCCTACAATGAGCAGTTCTTC.

In its sample, this clonotype was seen a few times. This chain connects TRBV29-1 to TRBJ1-2; D not resolved. The CDR3 length is 13 residues. Per germline, CDR1 SQVTM and CDR2 ANQGSEA. The V gene lost 2 bases and the J gene lost 5 bases, with 12 bases spanning the gap. The CDR3 nucleotides read TGCAGCGTTGAACCGGCCAGAGGGTATGGCTACACCTTC. Translation gives CSVEPARGYGYTF. Together with reference TRBV29-1 and TRBJ1-2, the CDR3 gives the full variable domain: SAVISQKPSRDICQRGTSLTIQCQVDSQVTMMFWYRQQPGQSLTLIATANQGSEATYESGFVIDKFPISRPNLTFSTLTVSNMSPEDSSIYLCSVEPARGYGYTFGSGTRLTVV.

Of note for this clonotype: A junction boundary mismatches the germline segment, possibly from a read error. This rearrangement joins TRBV12-3 or TRBV12-4 to TRBJ2-7, with 9 positions matching TRBD1. The CDR3 is 15 amino acids. CDR3 sequence: CVSSSRQGVTYEQYF. CDR3 nucleotide sequence: TGTGTCAGCAGTTCCCGACAGGGGGTAACCTACGAGCAGTACTTC.

In this sample, this clonotype turned up a few times. The chain combines TRBV5-1 with TRBJ2-3, with 14 positions matching TRBD2. Germline CDR1 reads SGHRS; CDR2 reads YFSETQ. This CDR3 has 17 amino acids. With 4 bases clipped from V and 5 bases from J, the junction kept 9 bases outside the gene matches. The CDR3 coding sequence is TGCGCCAGCAGCCCTCCCGGACTAGCGGGAGGTGGAGATACGCAGTATTTT. Protein: CASSPPGLAGGGDTQYF. The complete variable domain, with remaining parts taken from reference TRBV5-1 and TRBJ2-3, reads KAGVTQTPRYLIKTRGQQVTLSCSPISGHRSVSWYQQTPGQGLQFLFEYFSETQRNKGNFPGRFSGRQFSNSRSEMNVSTLELGDSALYLCASSPPGLAGGGDTQYFGPGTRLTVL.

V gene TRBV6-2 or TRBV6-3 combines with J gene TRBJ2-1; unclear D gene. The CDR3 runs to 12 residues. Germline loops: CDR1 MNHEY, CDR2 SVGEGT. Trimming took off 10 bases at V and 6 bases at J, with 13 bases between the two ends. This chain's CDR3 is CATRPSFNEQFF. The CDR3 DNA sequence: TGTGCCACCCGACCTAGTTTCAATGAGCAGTTCTTC.

This clonotype was recorded at least ten times. The chain carries TRBV10-3 and TRBJ2-3; TRBD2 is a possible D gene (6 bases). The V end lost 5 bases, the J end lost 1 base, and 10 bases lay between the germline ends. Per the germline V gene, CDR1 is ENHRY and CDR2 is SYGVKD. The CDR3 has 14 residues. For the CDR3, the DNA is TGTGCCATCAGTCCCTGGGGGGGCACAGATACGCAGTATTTT. Translation: CAISPWGGTDTQYF.

This clonotype was recorded a few times. This sequence joins TRBV7-9 and TRBJ2-5; 12 bases fit TRBD2. CDR3 size: 14 residues. Losses at the gene ends were 5 bases for V and 5 bases for J; bases not matched to a gene: 3. Germline lookup yields CDR1 SEHNR and CDR2 FQNEAQ (reference sequence). CDR3 nucleotide sequence: TGTGCCAGCAGCGGACTAGCGGGGAAGGAGACCCAGTACTTC. Translating it yields CASSGLAGKETQYF.

The chain employs TRBV20-1 and TRBJ2-1; D might be TRBD1 or TRBD2, each matching 5 bases. This CDR3 has 16 residues. V was pared by 0 bases and J by 0 bases, with 12 bases between. Germline CDR1 DFQATT, CDR2 SNEGSKA (reference sequence). CDR3 DNA sequence: TGCAGTGCTAGAGAGGACGGGGCAAGCTCCTACAATGAGCAGTTCTTC. This codes for CSAREDGASSYNEQFF.

The sample holds a few counts of this clonotype. The chain recombines TRBV12-3 or TRBV12-4 with TRBJ2-3, with a tentative D call TRBD2 (5 bases). The CDR3 totals 12 residues. V was pared by 6 bases and J by 3 bases, with 7 bases between. The CDR3 bases are TGTGCCAGCAGCACTAGGACAGATACGCAGTATTTT. It codes for CASSTRTDTQYF.

The chain uses TRBV29-1 and TRBJ2-3, with TRBD1 as a possible D gene (6 bases). The CDR3 is made up of 12 amino acids. V was cut by 6 bases and J by 4 bases, with 11 bases left in between. Germline CDR1 and CDR2: SQVTM and ANQGSEA. In nucleotides, the CDR3 is TGCAGCGTAAAACAGGGTTCAGATACGCAGTATTTT. It specifies CSVKQGSDTQYF.

This clonotype was detected only a few times. The chain links TRBV19 to TRBJ2-7; 7 bases fit TRBD1. This CDR3 is 15 amino acids long. V shed 0 bases and J 0 bases; nucleotides not matched to a gene: 2. Germline V gene sequence: CDR1 LNHDA, CDR2 SQIVND (reference sequence). The CDR3 here is CASSIEGQSSYEQYF. For the CDR3, the DNA is TGTGCCAGTAGTATAGAGGGACAGAGCTCCTACGAGCAGTACTTC.

This clonotype was seen ten or more times. The chain carries TRBV5-1 and TRBJ2-5; D call uncertain. CDR1 and CDR2 (germline): SGHRS, YFSETQ. The CDR3 loop spans 11 amino acids. V lost 4 bases, J lost 0 bases, and 1 base lay in between. The CDR3 bases are TGCGCCAGCAGCCACCAAGAGACCCAGTACTTC. It encodes CASSHQETQYF.

The J gene is TRBJ2-6, the V gene TRBV20-1, with D possibly being TRBD2 (5 bases). V was cut by 2 bases and J by 3 bases, with 11 bases left in between. Germline lookup yields CDR1 DFQATT and CDR2 SNEGSKA (reference sequence). The CDR3 is made up of 15 amino acids. Written as DNA, the CDR3 is TGCAGTGCTAGAACCACTGGGAGTGGGGCCAACGTCCTGACTTTC. Its protein is CSARTTGSGANVLTF.

This clonotype has just a few counts. V usage is TRBV6-5 and J usage is TRBJ1-1; D unclear. The CDR3 is made up of 11 amino acids. Trimming pared 6 bases from V and 3 bases from J, leaving 5 bases between. Germline V gene data show CDR1 as MNHEY and CDR2 as SVGAGI. Written as DNA, the CDR3 is TGTGCCAGCAGAAGGGACACTGAAGCTTTCTTT. Translation gives CASRRDTEAFF.

This chain connects TRBV10-3 to TRBJ1-4; tentatively, D is TRBD1 (5 bases). The CDR3 consists of 17 residues. V lost 0 bases and J lost 6, with 17 bases in between. Germline lookup yields CDR1 ENHRY and CDR2 SYGVKD. Here the CDR3 reads CAISESGPSGLDEKLFF. The CDR3 nucleotides read TGTGCCATCAGTGAGTCGGGGCCCTCCGGATTGGATGAAAAACTGTTTTTT.